The clone carrying this TCR beta chain was recorded many times. No antigen is known for it. V shed 8 bases and J shed 1 base, with 14 bases lying between them. This CDR3 is built from 14 residues. CDR1 LNHDA and CDR2 SQIVND come from the germline V gene (reference sequence). TCR beta CDR3 regions were amplified from RNA transcripts. RT-PCR was first run with HTBI primers, then multiplex PCR in a second round. In TCRdb, the multiplex PCR reads were re-called with MiXCR into one record per CDR3 protein. The sample contains approximately 410,000 distinct CDR3 sequences, less than 20% of which appear only once. The sample belongs to a study of Graves' ophthalmopathy and Graves' hyperthyroidism. Hyperthyroidism was considered stable when no ophthalmopathy appeared within 18 months of follow-up. Patients in the hyperthyroidism group, adults aged 18 to 65, were newly diagnosed, under 2 months' duration. Study-wide results and caveats: Most expanded thyroid clonotypes above 0.001 frequency also appeared in blood. Cross-validated, the 13-signature model showed 87.88%/81.08% sensitivity/specificity, and 80%/75% in the test set.

Sequenced: peripheral blood. The V gene is TRBV19, the J gene TRBJ1-1; D not certain. The TCR originated in a woman aged 18-30 years with stable Graves' hyperthyroidism. The CDR3 coding sequence is TGTGCCAGTGGGTTAGATCGAACGAACACTGAAGCTTTCTTT. Translation gives CASGLDRTNTEAFF.